The subject of this entry is one T cell receptor beta chain. Antigen unknown. The entry originates in a study of OX40 agonist ivuxolimab in advanced cancers. In the study overall: Three patients, one with hepatocellular carcinoma and two with cutaneous melanoma, achieved partial responses.

Regarding the study as a whole: The investigators did not determine what antigen specificity the expanded peripheral T cells had.

TCRdb's copy holds only in-frame clones and misses some; the assay was immunoSEQ multiplex PCR. The data show 60,000 to 65,000 clones, roughly 90% seen once. At cycle 4 day 1, cycle 7 day 1, and baseline, blood was sampled. The V gene's germline CDR1 is SGHTA and CDR2 FQGNSA. The length of the CDR3 is 14 residues. The V end lost 5 bases, the J end lost 5 bases, and 15 bases lay between the germline ends. The sample here was CD4+ or CD8+ T cells sorted from blood, taken in a trial of the OX40 agonist ivuxolimab. This TCR was recovered from an adult with an advanced solid tumor such as melanoma, head and neck, liver or kidney cancer. V is TRBV7-2 and J is TRBJ1-1; tentatively, D is TRBD1 (6 bases). In DNA, the CDR3 is TGTGCCAGCAGCCGCGATCAGGGGCGAACTGAAGCTTTCTTT. It encodes CASSRDQGRTEAFF.